A single sample is the source of the 25 T cell receptor beta chains below, sequenced in a study of siplizumab effects on memory and regulatory T cells. The protocol was immunoSEQ multiplex PCR, while the TCRdb copy is restricted to in-frame clones and leaves out a portion. Altogether around 78,000 clones are present, about 89% being singletons, with the ten largest covering 25% to 35%. The sequenced sample was CD8+ T cells sorted from blood. Source of these receptors: a human donor in good health.

The chain has TRBV27 and TRBJ2-7; D possibly uses TRBD1 or TRBD2 (5 bases each). V lost 4 bases to trimming and J lost 4 bases, with 11 bases between them. The CDR3 sequence is 13 residues long. Germline V gives CDR1 MNHEY, CDR2 SMNVEV (reference sequence). The CDR3 sequence is CASSYAGTYEQYF. The CDR3 DNA follows: TGTGCCAGCAGTTACGCAGGGACGTACGAGCAGTACTTC.

There are a few counts of this clone. CDR3 in amino acids: CASRPVTRGNYGYTF. In DNA, the CDR3 is TGTGCCAGTAGACCAGTGACTCGGGGCAACTATGGCTACACCTTC. The genes are TRBV19 and TRBJ1-2; maybe TRBD1 (5 bases). The CDR3 covers 15 residues. The V and J ends lost 6 bases and 2 bases respectively, with 16 bases between them. Germline loops: CDR1 LNHDA, CDR2 SQIVND (reference sequence).

V and J are TRBV4-1 and TRBJ2-1; D tentatively fits TRBD1 or TRBD2 (7 bases each). Deletions cut 4 bases from V and 3 bases from J, with 19 bases between. Per the germline V gene, CDR1 is MGHRA and CDR2 is YSYEKL. The CDR3 covers 17 residues. The CDR3 DNA sequence: TGCGCCAGCAGCCCCCCCGCAGGGGGAGGGCTCTACAATGAGCAGTTCTTC. Amino acid sequence: CASSPPAGGGLYNEQFF.

V is TRBV29-1 and J is TRBJ2-7; 8 positions match TRBD1. The trim removed 3 bases at V and 4 bases at J, leaving 5 bases unmatched. This CDR3 has 13 residues. Germline V gene lookup returns CDR1 SQVTM and CDR2 ANQGSEA. CDR3 protein: CSVESQGAYEQYF. Here the CDR3 DNA reads TGCAGCGTTGAGTCCCAGGGGGCTTACGAGCAGTACTTC.

The chain links TRBV4-1 to TRBJ1-4; D might be TRBD1 (5 bases). Germline V CDR1 and CDR2: MGHRA, YSYEKL. The CDR3 runs to 14 residues. Trimming shortened V by 9 bases and J by 8 bases, and 19 bases separated the two germline ends. CDR3 sequence (DNA): TGCGCCAGGGGGGAATACTGGACGTGGGAAAAACTGTTTTTT. Translated: CARGEYWTWEKLFF.

V and J are TRBV4-1 and TRBJ2-1; 10 bases align to TRBD2. This CDR3 comprises 16 residues. From germline, CDR1 is MGHRA and CDR2 YSYEKL. With 6 bases clipped from V and 6 bases from J, the junction kept 11 bases outside the gene matches. CDR3 DNA: TGCGCCAGCAGTCATCTAGCGGGAGATGCCCTCAATGAGCAGTTCTTC. Its translation is CASSHLAGDALNEQFF.

The chain has TRBV27 and TRBJ2-7, with a weak D call TRBD1 (6 bases). The CDR3 consists of 12 residues. The germline V and J ends were trimmed by 5 bases and 4 bases, with 9 bases remaining between them. Germline V CDR1 and CDR2: MNHEY, SMNVEV (reference sequence). In nucleotides, the CDR3 is TGTGCCAGCAGTGAACAGGGTTACGAGCAGTACTTC. Its protein product is CASSEQGYEQYF.

The chain employs TRBV27 and TRBJ2-7, with TRBD1 matching over 8 bases. Germline assignment: CDR1 MNHEY and CDR2 SMNVEV (reference sequence). The CDR3 sequence is 14 residues long. With 4 bases clipped from V and 3 bases from J, the junction kept 5 bases outside the gene matches. CDR3 coding DNA: TGTGCCAGCAGTTCCCCCGGGACAGGCTACGAGCAGTACTTC. Its translation is CASSSPGTGYEQYF.

The chain employs TRBV11-2 and TRBJ1-1; D is undetermined. In germline, CDR1 is SGHAT, CDR2 FQNNGV. Trimming cost V 6 bases and J 7 bases, with 12 bases left between them. The CDR3 spans 12 residues. The CDR3: CASSSQKIEAFF. The DNA for the CDR3 is TGTGCCAGCAGTTCTCAAAAAATTGAAGCTTTCTTT.

Remarks on this clone: The identical CDR3 is also encoded by other nucleotide sequences in the sample. The rearrangement joins TRBV27 to TRBJ1-2, with D unclear. Germline V gene data show CDR1 as MNHEY and CDR2 as SMNVEV (reference sequence). V was cut by 3 bases and J by 2 bases, with 7 bases left in between. This CDR3 region has 13 residues. For the CDR3, the DNA is TGTGCCAGCAGTTTGGGGAGGAACTATGGCTACACCTTC. Amino acids: CASSLGRNYGYTF.

The gene calls are TRBV5-1 and TRBJ2-1, with 7 positions matching TRBD2. With 0 bases clipped from V and 9 bases from J, the junction kept 15 bases outside the gene matches. The CDR3 totals 17 residues. Germline values: CDR1 SGHRS, CDR2 YFSETQ. The CDR3 region is CASSLAGAGALTSEQFF. CDR3 nucleotide sequence: TGCGCCAGCAGCTTGGCCGGGGCGGGAGCCCTTACAAGTGAGCAGTTCTTC.

The J gene is TRBJ1-5, the V gene TRBV23-1; D unclear. TRBV23-1 is labeled an ORF, and its function is uncertain. The germline V and J ends were trimmed by 6 bases and 6 bases, with 15 bases remaining between them. CDR3 size: 14 residues. DNA for the CDR3: TGCGCCAGCAGCCCGAAGGCGAATCGTCAGCCCCAGCATTTT. It specifies CASSPKANRQPQHF.

The chain joins TRBV7-9 to TRBJ2-7; TRBD1 agrees at 9 bases. The CDR3 covers 15 residues. V shed 5 bases, J shed 3 bases, and the junction held 8 bases outside the gene matches. Germline CDR1 SEHNR, CDR2 FQNEAQ (reference sequence). CDR3 in DNA: TGTGCCAGCAGCACGGCGACAGGGGGAGGCTACGAGCAGTACTTC. Amino acids: CASSTATGGGYEQYF.

The chain joins TRBV7-9 to TRBJ2-1; D gene unclear. CDR3 length: 12 residues. V gave up 5 bases and J gave up 12 bases, with 14 bases separating them. In germline, CDR1 is SEHNR, CDR2 FQNEAQ (reference sequence). The chain's CDR3 is CASSPVGTMQFF. Written as DNA, the CDR3 is TGTGCCAGCAGCCCTGTGGGTACAATGCAGTTCTTC.

The CDR3 coding sequence is TGTGCCAGCAGCTTATGGGACTCCTACAATGAGCAGTTCTTC. Encoded protein: CASSLWDSYNEQFF. The V and J genes are TRBV5-4 and TRBJ2-1; D uncertain. Germline assignment: CDR1 SGHNT and CDR2 YYREEE (reference sequence). This CDR3 comprises 14 residues. Trimming removed 2 bases at V and 0 bases at J, with 6 bases between.

CDR3 region: CASSPPWGPSYEQYF. CDR3 sequence (DNA): TGTGCCAGCAGCCCCCCGTGGGGGCCCTCCTACGAGCAGTACTTC. V gene TRBV7-9 combines with J gene TRBJ2-7; D may be TRBD1 (6 bases). Germline lookup yields CDR1 SEHNR and CDR2 FQNEAQ (reference sequence). This CDR3 contains 15 residues. V lost 5 bases, J lost 0 bases, and 14 bases lay in between. The full variable domain, completed using reference TRBV7-9 and TRBJ2-7, is DTGVSQNPRHKITKRGQNVTFRCDPISEHNRLYWYRQTLGQGPEFLTYFQNEAQLEKSRLLSDRFSAERPKGSFSTLEIQRTEQGDSAMYLCASSPPWGPSYEQYFGPGTRLTVT.

This rearrangement joins TRBV18 to TRBJ2-5; D gene unclear. The DNA end is more similar to TRBJ2-7, so the J call may be wrong. Germline assignment: CDR1 KGHSH and CDR2 LQKENI. The CDR3 extends over 13 amino acids. The CDR3, as DNA: TGTGCCAGCTCTGACCCCGTATCCTACGAGCAGTACTTC. Its protein is CASSDPVSYEQYF.

The chain has TRBV7-6 and TRBJ2-1, with D perhaps TRBD1 or TRBD2 (8 bases each). Trimming removed 7 bases at V and 3 bases at J, with 19 bases between. Germline V gene sequence: CDR1 SGHVS, CDR2 FNYEAQ. The CDR3 sequence is 16 residues long. The CDR3 sequence is CASTGGAGGDYNEQFF. In DNA form, the CDR3 reads TGTGCCAGCACCGGGGGGGCAGGGGGCGACTACAATGAGCAGTTCTTC. The variable domain in full, with the rest retrieved from reference TRBV7-6 and TRBJ2-1, is GAGVSQSPRYKVTKRGQDVALRCDPISGHVSLYWYRQALGQGPEFLTYFNYEAQQDKSGLPNDRFSAERPEGSISTLTIQRTEQRDSAMYRCASTGGAGGDYNEQFFGPGTRLTVL.

This CDR3 reads CASSQGRLLGEQYF. DNA of the CDR3: TGTGCCAGCAGCCAGGGACGGCTTCTGGGCGAGCAGTACTTC. V and J are TRBV5-5 and TRBJ2-7, with D perhaps TRBD1 or TRBD2 (5 bases each). The CDR3 consists of 14 residues. The V gene lost 4 bases and the J gene lost 6 bases, with 17 bases spanning the gap. Germline CDR1 SGHKS, CDR2 YYEKEE (reference sequence).

J is TRBJ2-3 and V is TRBV6-4, with 8 bases aligning to TRBD2. V was pared by 3 bases and J by 6 bases, with 8 bases of the junction left unmatched. Germline V gene sequence: CDR1 MRHNA, CDR2 SNTAGT. The CDR3 sequence is 15 residues long. CDR3 DNA: TGTGCCAGCAGTGAAGGCGAGCGGGGGTCGGATACGCAGTATTTT. It yields the protein CASSEGERGSDTQYF.

This clone was detected only a few times. The rearrangement links TRBV6-1 to TRBJ1-3; D ambiguous. Germline V gene data show CDR1 as MNHNS and CDR2 as SASEGT. The CDR3 is made up of 15 amino acids. The germline V and J ends were trimmed by 5 bases and 0 bases, with 11 bases remaining between them. CDR3 nucleotide sequence: TGTGCCAGCAGTAGGACCGCAGACTCTGGAAACACCATATATTTT. Amino acid sequence: CASSRTADSGNTIYF.

Here the CDR3 DNA reads TGCGCCAGCGGCCGCGGGGAGCAGTTCTTC. Translating gives CASGRGEQFF. The chain has TRBV4-3 and TRBJ2-1, with D maybe TRBD2 (5 bases). This CDR3 spans 10 amino acids. Germline V gene lookup returns CDR1 LGHNA and CDR2 YSLEER. V was clipped by 8 bases and J by 10 bases, with 9 bases between them.

CDR3 sequence reads: CASKAGAGNEQFF. The CDR3 DNA reads TGTGCCAGCAAAGCGGGAGCAGGAAATGAGCAGTTCTTC. The gene calls are TRBV7-9 and TRBJ2-1; 8 bases align to TRBD2. J was trimmed by 7 bases and V by 7 bases; bases with no gene match: 6. Germline CDR1 reads SEHNR; CDR2 reads FQNEAQ (reference sequence). The CDR3 sequence is 13 residues long.

The chain carries TRBV7-9 and TRBJ2-7; 9 bases line up with TRBD1. The CDR3 has 14 amino acids. Germline CDR1 is SEHNR and CDR2 is FQNEAQ (reference sequence). The junction had 5 bases not matched to a gene; V was cut back by 5 bases and J by 3 bases. CDR3 region: CASSVPGQGYEQYF. The CDR3 DNA follows: TGTGCCAGCAGCGTGCCGGGACAGGGCTACGAGCAGTACTTC.

There are a few counts of this clone. This sequence joins TRBV5-1 and TRBJ1-2, with 7 bases aligning to TRBD1. CDR3 length: 12 residues. The germline V gene has CDR1 SGHRS and CDR2 YFSETQ. V was pared by 4 bases and J by 6 bases, with 3 bases of the junction left unmatched. The chain's CDR3 is CASSTTGNGYTF. The CDR3, as DNA: TGCGCCAGCAGCACGACAGGGAATGGCTACACCTTC.